The source of this T cell receptor beta chain is a study of cytomegalovirus exposure and HLA in healthy donors. Regarding the study as a whole: Presence/absence analysis assumed near-uniform sequencing depth across donors.

Concerning this clone itself: Its antigen is undetermined.

This PCR relied on a set of 60 Vbeta primers and 13 Jbeta primers. This table comes from immunoSEQ multiplex PCR, and its TCRdb copy is limited to in-frame clones, with some not included. The sample records about 130,000 clones, 80% being singletons. The CDR3 totals 11 residues. Germline CDR1 and CDR2: MNHEY and SMNVEV (reference sequence). Trimming stripped 6 bases from V and 6 bases from J, with 8 bases between. The receptor was isolated from a young man in good health. The sample comprised PBMCs. The chain is built from TRBV27 and TRBJ1-1; tentative D call: TRBD1 (5 bases). CDR3 in DNA: TGTGCCAGCAGCCTAGGGGCTGAAGCTTTCTTT. Its translation is CASSLGAEAFF.